This TCR beta chain was profiled in a study of blood T cells in healthy people across ages. V shed 4 bases and J 4 bases; nucleotides not matched to a gene: 12. Germline CDR1 is DFQATT and CDR2 is SNEGSKA (reference sequence). This CDR3 region has 16 residues. For the second PCR, which ran for about 6 to 11 cycles, a sample-barcoded 5' primer and a J-beta primer mix were used. Each of the cDNA molecules was tagged by a template-switch adaptor with 12 random nucleotides. MiXCR, applied by TCRdb to the 5' RACE reads, yields one record per CDR3 protein. The sample consists of about 640,000 distinct CDR3 sequences, 58% of them appearing once. In this sample, this clonotype turned up a few times. Every donor contributed ten milliliters of peripheral blood by blood draw.

Input material: blood. The TCR was taken from a man aged 60-69 years in good health. This chain joins TRBV20-1 and TRBJ2-1; 8 bases agree with TRBD2. CDR3 residues: CSATSPGGTLYNEQFF. CDR3 coding DNA: TGCAGTGCTACCAGCCCGGGGGGGACCCTATACAATGAGCAGTTCTTC.